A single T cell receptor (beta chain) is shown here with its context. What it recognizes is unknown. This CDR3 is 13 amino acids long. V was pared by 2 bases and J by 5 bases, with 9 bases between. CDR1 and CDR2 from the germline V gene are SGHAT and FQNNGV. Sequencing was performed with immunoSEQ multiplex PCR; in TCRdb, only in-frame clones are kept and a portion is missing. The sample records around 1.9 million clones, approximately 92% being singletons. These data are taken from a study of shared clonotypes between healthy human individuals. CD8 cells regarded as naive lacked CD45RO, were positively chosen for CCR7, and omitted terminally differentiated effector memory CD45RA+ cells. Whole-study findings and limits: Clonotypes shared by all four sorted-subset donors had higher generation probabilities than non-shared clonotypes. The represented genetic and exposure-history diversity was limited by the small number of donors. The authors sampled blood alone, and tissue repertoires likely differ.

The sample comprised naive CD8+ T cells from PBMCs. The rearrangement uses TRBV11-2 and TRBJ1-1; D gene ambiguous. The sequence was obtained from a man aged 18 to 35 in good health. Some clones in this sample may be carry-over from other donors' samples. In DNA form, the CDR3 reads TGTGCCAGCAGCTTAACCGGGCGAACTGAAGCTTTCTTT. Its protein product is CASSLTGRTEAFF.